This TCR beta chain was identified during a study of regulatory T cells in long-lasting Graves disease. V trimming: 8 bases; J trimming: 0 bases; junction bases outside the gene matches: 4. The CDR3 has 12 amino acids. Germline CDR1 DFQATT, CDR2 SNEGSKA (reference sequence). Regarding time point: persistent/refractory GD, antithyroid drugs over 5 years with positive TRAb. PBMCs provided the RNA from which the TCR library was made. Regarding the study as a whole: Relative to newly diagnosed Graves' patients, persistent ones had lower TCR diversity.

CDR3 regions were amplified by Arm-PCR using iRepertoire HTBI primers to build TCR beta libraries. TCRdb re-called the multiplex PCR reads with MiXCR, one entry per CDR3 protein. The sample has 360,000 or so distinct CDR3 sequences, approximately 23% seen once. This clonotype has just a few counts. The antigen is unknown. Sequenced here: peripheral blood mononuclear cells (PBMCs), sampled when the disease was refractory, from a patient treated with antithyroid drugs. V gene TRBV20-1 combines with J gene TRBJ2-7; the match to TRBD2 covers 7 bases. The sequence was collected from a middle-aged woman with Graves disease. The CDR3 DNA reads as TGCAGTACCCGGACTAGCTCCTACGAGCAGTACTTC. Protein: CSTRTSSYEQYF.